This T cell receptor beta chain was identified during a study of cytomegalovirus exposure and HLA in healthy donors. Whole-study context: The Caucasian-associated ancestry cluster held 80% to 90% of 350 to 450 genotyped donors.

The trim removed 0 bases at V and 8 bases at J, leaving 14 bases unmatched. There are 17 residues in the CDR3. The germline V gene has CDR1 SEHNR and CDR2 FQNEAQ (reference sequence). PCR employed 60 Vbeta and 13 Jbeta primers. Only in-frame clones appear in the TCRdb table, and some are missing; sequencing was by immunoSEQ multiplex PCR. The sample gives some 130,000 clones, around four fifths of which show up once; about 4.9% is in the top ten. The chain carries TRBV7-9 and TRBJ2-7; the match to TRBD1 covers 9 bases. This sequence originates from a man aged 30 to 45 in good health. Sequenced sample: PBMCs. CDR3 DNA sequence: TGTGCCAGCAGCTTAGCGGGGAGTGGGACAGGGCAATGGAAGCAGTACTTC. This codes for CASSLAGSGTGQWKQYF. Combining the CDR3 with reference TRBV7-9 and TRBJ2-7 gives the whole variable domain DTGVSQNPRHKITKRGQNVTFRCDPISEHNRLYWYRQTLGQGPEFLTYFQNEAQLEKSRLLSDRFSAERPKGSFSTLEIQRTEQGDSAMYLCASSLAGSGTGQWKQYFGPGTRLTVT.